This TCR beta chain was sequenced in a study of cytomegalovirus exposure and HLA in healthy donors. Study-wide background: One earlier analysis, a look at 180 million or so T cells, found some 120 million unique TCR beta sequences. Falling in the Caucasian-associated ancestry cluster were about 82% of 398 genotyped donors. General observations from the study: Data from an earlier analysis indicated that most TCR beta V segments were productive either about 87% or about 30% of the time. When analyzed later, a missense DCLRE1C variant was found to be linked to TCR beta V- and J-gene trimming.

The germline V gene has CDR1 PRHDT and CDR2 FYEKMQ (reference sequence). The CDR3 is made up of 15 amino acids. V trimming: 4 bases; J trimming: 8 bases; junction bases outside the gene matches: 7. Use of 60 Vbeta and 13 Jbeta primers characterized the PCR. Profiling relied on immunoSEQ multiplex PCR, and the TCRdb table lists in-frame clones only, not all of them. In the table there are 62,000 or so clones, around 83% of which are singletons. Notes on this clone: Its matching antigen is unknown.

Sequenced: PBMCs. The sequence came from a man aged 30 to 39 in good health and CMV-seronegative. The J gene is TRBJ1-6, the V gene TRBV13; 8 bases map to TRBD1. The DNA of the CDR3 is TGTGCCAGCAGCTCGGACAGGGCCGTAGATTCACCCCTCCACTTT. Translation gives CASSSDRAVDSPLHF.